This T cell receptor beta chain emerged from a study of T cells in women clearing cervical HPV infection. Study-wide context: Women with histologically confirmed HPV16-related CIN3 or worse, 2 with invasive cancer, served as cases. Study-level points and caveats: Cases and controls were distinguished at AUC about 0.86 by richness and V genes.

Sequencing used immunoSEQ multiplex PCR; TCRdb keeps in-frame clones, though not all of them. The sample has about 32,000 clones, and its top ten clones hold 5% to 7.5%. Comments on this clone: No antigen is known for it. Read coverage stops 3 residues before the CDR3 terminus; the germline J gene supplies the remainder.

Per the germline V gene, CDR1 is MNHNS and CDR2 is SASEGT. The CDR3 is made up of 14 amino acids. The TCR originated in a woman between 18 and 75 years old with a cervical HPV16 infection that either progressed to CIN3+ or cleared (not recorded which). This sequence joins TRBV6-1 and TRBJ1-2, with 10 bases fitting TRBD1. The specimen was blood buffy coat. Here the CDR3 reads CASSEIGQGGGYTF. The part of the CDR3 DNA that was read is TGTGCCAGCAGTGAAATAGGACAGGGGGGCGGC.